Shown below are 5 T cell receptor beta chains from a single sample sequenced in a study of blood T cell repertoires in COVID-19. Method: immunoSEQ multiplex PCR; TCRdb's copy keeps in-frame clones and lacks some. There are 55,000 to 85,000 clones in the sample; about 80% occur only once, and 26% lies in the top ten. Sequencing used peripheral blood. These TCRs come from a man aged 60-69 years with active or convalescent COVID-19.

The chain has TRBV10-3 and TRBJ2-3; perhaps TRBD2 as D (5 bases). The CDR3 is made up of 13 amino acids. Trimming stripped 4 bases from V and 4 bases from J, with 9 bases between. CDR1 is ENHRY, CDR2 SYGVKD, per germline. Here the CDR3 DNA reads TGTGCCATCAGTGCCGGCGGGCCAGATACGCAGTATTTT. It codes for CAISAGGPDTQYF.

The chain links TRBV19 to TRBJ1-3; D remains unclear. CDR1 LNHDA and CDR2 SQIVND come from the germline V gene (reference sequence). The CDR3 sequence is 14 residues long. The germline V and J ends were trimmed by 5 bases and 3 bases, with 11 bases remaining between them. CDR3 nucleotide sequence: TGTGCCAGTAGTGAGGGAGTTCGTGGAAACACCATATATTTT. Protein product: CASSEGVRGNTIYF.

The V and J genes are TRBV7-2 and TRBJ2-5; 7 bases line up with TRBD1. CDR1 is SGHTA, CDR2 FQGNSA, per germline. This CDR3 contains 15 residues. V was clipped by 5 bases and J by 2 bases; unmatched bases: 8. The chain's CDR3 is CASSPGTALQETQYF. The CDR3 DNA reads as TGTGCCAGCAGCCCCGGGACAGCTCTTCAAGAGACCCAGTACTTC. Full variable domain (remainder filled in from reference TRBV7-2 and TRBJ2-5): GAGVSQSPSNKVTEKGKDVELRCDPISGHTALYWYRQSLGQGLEFLIYFQGNSAPDKSGLPSDRFSAERTGGSVSTLTIQRTQQEDSAVYLCASSPGTALQETQYFGPGTRLLVL.

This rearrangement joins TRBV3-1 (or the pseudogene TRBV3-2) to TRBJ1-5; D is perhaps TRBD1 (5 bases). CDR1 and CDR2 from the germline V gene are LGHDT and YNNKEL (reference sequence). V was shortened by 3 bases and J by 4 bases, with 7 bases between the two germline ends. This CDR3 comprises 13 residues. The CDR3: CASSQGLNQPQHF. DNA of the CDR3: TGTGCCAGCAGCCAGGGACTAAATCAGCCCCAGCATTTT.

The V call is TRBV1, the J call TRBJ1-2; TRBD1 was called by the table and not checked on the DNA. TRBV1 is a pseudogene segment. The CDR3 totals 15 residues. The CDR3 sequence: CTSSQEGGSNYGYTF. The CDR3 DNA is TGCACCAGCAGCCAAGAAGGGGGCTCTAACTATGGCTACACCTTC.